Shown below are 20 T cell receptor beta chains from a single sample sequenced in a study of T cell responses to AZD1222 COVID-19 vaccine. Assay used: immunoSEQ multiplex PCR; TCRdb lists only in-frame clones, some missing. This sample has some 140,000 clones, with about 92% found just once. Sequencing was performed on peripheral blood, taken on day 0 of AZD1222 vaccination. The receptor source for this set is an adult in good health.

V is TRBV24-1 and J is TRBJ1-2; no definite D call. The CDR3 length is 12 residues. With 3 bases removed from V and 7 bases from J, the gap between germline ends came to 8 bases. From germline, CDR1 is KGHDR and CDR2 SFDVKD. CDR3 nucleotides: TGTGCCACCAGTGATGGCGTCTTTGGCTACACCTTC. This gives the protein CATSDGVFGYTF.

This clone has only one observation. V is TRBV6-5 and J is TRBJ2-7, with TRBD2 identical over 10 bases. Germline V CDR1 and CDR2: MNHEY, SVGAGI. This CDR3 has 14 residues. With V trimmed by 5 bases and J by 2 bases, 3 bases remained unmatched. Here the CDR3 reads CASSQREGPYEQYF. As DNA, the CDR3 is TGTGCCAGCAGTCAGCGGGAGGGCCCCTACGAGCAGTACTTC.

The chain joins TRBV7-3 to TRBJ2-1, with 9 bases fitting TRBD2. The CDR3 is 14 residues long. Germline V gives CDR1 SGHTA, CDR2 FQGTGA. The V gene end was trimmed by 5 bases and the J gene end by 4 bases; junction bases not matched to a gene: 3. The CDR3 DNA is TGTGCCAGCAGCCAAAGCGGGAGGTACAATGAGCAGTTCTTC. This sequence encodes CASSQSGRYNEQFF.

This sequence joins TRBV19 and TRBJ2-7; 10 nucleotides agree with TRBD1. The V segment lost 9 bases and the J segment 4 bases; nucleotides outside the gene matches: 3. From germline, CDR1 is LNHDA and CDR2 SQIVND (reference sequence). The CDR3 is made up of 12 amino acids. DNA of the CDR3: TGTGCCAGCCGGGACAGGGGTTACGAGCAGTACTTC. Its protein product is CASRDRGYEQYF.

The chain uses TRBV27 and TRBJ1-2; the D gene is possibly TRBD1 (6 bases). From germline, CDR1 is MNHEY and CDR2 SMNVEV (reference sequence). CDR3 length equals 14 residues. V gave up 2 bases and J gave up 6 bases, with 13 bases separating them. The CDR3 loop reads CASSLSGRGNGYTF. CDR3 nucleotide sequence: TGTGCCAGCAGTTTAAGTGGCAGGGGCAATGGCTACACCTTC.

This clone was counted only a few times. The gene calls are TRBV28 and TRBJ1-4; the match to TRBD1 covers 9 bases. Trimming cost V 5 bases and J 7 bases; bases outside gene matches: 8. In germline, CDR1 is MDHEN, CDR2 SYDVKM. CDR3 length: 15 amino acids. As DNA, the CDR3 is TGTGCCAGCAGTACCACCGGGACAGGGACTGAAAAACTGTTTTTT. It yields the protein CASSTTGTGTEKLFF.

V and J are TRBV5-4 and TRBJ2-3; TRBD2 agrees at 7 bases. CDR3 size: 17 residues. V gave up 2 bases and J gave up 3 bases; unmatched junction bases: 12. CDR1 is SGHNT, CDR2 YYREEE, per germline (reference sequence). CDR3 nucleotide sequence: TGTGCCAGCAGCTTAAGTACGGGGAGGGCCCGTACAGATACGCAGTATTTT. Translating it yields CASSLSTGRARTDTQYF.

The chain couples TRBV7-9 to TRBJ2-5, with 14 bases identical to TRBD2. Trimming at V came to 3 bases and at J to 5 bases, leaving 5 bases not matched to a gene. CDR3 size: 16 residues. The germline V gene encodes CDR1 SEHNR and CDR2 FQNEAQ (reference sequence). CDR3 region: CASSFGTSGSTETQYF. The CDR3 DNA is TGTGCCAGCAGCTTTGGGACTAGCGGGAGTACCGAGACCCAGTACTTC. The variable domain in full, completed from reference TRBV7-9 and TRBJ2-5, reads DTGVSQNPRHKITKRGQNVTFRCDPISEHNRLYWYRQTLGQGPEFLTYFQNEAQLEKSRLLSDRFSAERPKGSFSTLEIQRTEQGDSAMYLCASSFGTSGSTETQYFGPGTRLLVL.

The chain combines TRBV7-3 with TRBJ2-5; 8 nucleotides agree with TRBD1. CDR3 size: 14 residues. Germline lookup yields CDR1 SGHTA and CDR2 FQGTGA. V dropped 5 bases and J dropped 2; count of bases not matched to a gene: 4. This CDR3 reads CASSLGTGQETQYF. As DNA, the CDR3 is TGTGCCAGCAGCCTAGGGACAGGTCAAGAGACCCAGTACTTC.

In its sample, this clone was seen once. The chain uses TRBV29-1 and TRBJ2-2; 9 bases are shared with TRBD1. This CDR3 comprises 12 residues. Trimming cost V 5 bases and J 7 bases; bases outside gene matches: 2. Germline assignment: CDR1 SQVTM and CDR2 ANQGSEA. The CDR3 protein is CSVTGGGGELFF. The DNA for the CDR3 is TGCAGCGTTACAGGGGGCGGCGGGGAGCTGTTTTTT.

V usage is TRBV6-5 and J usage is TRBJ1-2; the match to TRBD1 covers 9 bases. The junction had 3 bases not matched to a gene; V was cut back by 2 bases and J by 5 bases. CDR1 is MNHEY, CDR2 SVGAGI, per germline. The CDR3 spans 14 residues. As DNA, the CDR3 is TGTGCCAGCAGTTACGAAGGACAGGGGTATGGCTACACCTTC. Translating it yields CASSYEGQGYGYTF.

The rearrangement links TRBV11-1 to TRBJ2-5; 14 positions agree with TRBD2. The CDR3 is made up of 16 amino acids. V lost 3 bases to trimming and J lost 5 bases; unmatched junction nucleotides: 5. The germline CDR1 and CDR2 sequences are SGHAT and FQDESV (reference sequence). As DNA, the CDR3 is TGTGCCAGCAGCTTGACTAGCGGGAGGGCCCGGGAGACCCAGTACTTC. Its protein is CASSLTSGRARETQYF.

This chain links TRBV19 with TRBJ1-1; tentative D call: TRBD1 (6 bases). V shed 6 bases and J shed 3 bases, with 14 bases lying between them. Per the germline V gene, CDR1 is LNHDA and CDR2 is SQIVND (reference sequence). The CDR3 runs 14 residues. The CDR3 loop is CASSQRDTDTEAFF. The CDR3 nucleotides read TGTGCCAGTAGCCAACGGGACACAGACACTGAAGCTTTCTTT.

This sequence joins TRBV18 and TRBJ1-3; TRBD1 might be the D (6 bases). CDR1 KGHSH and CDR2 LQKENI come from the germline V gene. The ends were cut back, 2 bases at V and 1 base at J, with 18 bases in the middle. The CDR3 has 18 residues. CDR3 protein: CASSPVGGASFSGNTIYF. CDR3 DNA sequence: TGTGCCAGCTCACCAGTTGGGGGGGCGTCTTTTTCTGGAAACACCATATATTTT.

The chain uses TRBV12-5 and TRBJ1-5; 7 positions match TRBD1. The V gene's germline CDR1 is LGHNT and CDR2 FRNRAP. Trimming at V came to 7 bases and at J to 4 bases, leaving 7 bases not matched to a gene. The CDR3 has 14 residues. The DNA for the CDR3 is TGTGCTAGTGCCAGGGACAGCCAGAATCAGCCCCAGCATTTT. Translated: CASARDSQNQPQHF.

CDR3 residues: CASSPGQGGSTDTQYF. The CDR3 nucleotides read TGTGCCAGCTCACCGGGACAGGGAGGGAGCACAGATACGCAGTATTTT. This chain links TRBV18 with TRBJ2-3; TRBD1 matches 9 bases. CDR3 length: 16 amino acids. Unmatched junction bases numbered 4, after V lost 3 bases and J lost 0 bases. Germline CDR1 reads KGHSH; CDR2 reads LQKENI.

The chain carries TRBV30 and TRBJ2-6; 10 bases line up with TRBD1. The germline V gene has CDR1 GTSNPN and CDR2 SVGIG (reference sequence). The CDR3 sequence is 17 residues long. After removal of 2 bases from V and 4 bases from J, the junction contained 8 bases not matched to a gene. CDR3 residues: CAWSPGQGKRGANVLTF. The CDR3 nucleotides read TGTGCCTGGAGTCCGGGACAGGGGAAAAGAGGGGCCAACGTCCTGACTTTC. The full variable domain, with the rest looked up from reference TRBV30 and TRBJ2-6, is SQTIHQWPATLVQPVGSPLSLECTVEGTSNPNLYWYRQAAGRGLQLLFYSVGIGQISSEVPQNLSASRPQDRQFILSSKKLLLSDSGFYLCAWSPGQGKRGANVLTFGAGSRLTVL.

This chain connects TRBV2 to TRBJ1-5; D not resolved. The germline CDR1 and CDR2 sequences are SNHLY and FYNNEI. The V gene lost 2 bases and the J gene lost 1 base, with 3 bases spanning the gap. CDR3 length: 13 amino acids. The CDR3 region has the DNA TGTGCCAGCAGTGAACTAAGCAATCAGCCCCAGCATTTT. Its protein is CASSELSNQPQHF.

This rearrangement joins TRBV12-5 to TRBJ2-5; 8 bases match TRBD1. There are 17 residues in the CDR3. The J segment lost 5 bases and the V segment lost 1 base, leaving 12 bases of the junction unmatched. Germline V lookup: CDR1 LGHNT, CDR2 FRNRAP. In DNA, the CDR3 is TGTGCTAGTGGTTTGGCCGACAGGGGACCATATTTTGAGACCCAGTACTTC. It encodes CASGLADRGPYFETQYF.

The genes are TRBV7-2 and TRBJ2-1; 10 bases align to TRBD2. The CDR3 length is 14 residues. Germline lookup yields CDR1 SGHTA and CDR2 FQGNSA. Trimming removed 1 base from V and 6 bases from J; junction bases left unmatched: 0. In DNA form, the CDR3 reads TGTGCCAGCAGCTTAGTAGCGGGAGGCAATGAGCAGTTCTTC. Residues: CASSLVAGGNEQFF. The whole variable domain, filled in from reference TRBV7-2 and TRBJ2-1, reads GAGVSQSPSNKVTEKGKDVELRCDPISGHTALYWYRQSLGQGLEFLIYFQGNSAPDKSGLPSDRFSAERTGGSVSTLTIQRTQQEDSAVYLCASSLVAGGNEQFFGPGTRLTVL.